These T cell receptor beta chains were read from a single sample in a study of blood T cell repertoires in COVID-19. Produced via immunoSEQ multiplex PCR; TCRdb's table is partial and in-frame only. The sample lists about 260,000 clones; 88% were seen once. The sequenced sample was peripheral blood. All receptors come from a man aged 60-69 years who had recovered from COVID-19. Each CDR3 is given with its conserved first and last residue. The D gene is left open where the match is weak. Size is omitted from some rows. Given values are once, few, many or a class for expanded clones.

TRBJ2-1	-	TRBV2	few	CARSMSDSLNEQFF	TGTGCCCGGTCTATGTCGGACTCCCTCAATGAGCAGTTCTTC
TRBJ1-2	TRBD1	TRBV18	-	CASSPGQGIIYGYTF	TGTGCCAGCTCACCGGGACAGGGGATCATCTATGGCTACACCTTC
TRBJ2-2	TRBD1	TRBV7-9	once	CASSLEVGGTGTGELFF	TGTGCCAGCAGCTTAGAGGTCGGCGGGACAGGGACCGGGGAGCTGTTTTTT
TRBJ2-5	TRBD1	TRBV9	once	CASSLKRDSQETQYF	TGTGCCAGCAGCCTTAAAAGGGACAGCCAAGAGACCCAGTACTTC
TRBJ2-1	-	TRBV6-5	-	CASSYSRHEQFF	TGTGCCAGCAGTTACTCTCGTCATGAGCAGTTCTTC
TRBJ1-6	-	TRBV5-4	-	CASSLSGNHNSPLHF	TGTGCCAGCAGCTTGTCCGGGAACCATAATTCACCCCTCCACTTT
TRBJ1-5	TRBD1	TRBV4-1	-	CASSRSVDRGLEIQPQHF	TGCGCCAGCAGCCGGTCGGTTGACAGGGGGTTGGAAATTCAGCCCCAGCATTTT
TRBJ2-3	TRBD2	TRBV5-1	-	CASSLAPSGGRVTDTQYF	TGCGCCAGCAGCTTGGCCCCCAGCGGGGGGCGTGTCACAGATACGCAGTATTTT
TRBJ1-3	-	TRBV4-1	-	CASSQDQDIRLYF	TGCGCCAGCAGCCAAGATCAGGACATCCGGTTATATTTT
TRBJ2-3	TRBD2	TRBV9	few	CASSVSLAADTQYF	TGTGCCAGCAGCGTATCTCTAGCGGCAGATACGCAGTATTTT
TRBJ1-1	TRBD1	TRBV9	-	CASSLRGRMNTEAFF	TGTGCCAGCAGCCTCAGGGGGCGGATGAACACTGAAGCTTTCTTT
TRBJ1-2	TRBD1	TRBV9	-	CASSVDSGGGYTF	TGTGCCAGCAGCGTAGATTCAGGGGGCGGCTACACCTTC
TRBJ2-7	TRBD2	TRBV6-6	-	CATTSGGAYEQYF	TGTGCCACCACTAGCGGGGGGGCCTACGAGCAGTACTTC
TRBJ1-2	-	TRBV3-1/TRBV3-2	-	CASSLSYRVANYGYTF	TGTGCCAGCAGCCTATCCTACAGGGTAGCTAACTATGGCTACACCTTC
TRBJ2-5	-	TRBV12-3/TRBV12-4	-	CASSFLETQYF	TGTGCCAGCAGTTTTCTGGAGACCCAGTACTTC
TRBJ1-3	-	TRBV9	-	CASSTQAGSVSGNTIYF	TGTGCCAGCAGCACACAAGCAGGGTCGGTTTCTGGAAACACCATATATTTT